This TCR beta chain was identified in a study of cytomegalovirus exposure and HLA in healthy donors. Study-level findings and limits: The majority of TCR sequences were rare, yet some public TCRs appeared in many donors.

A remark on this clone: Its antigen is not identified.

Germline lookup yields CDR1 SQVTM and CDR2 ANQGSEA. Trimming stripped 3 bases from V and 2 bases from J, with 8 bases between. CDR3 length: 13 residues. PCR amplification relied on 60 Vbeta primers (plus 13 Jbeta primers). The protocol was immunoSEQ multiplex PCR, while the TCRdb copy is restricted to in-frame clones and leaves out a portion. The repertoire holds about 170,000 clones, with about 75% as singletons. This clonotype was sampled from a female donor in good health and CMV-seronegative. The sample was PBMCs. This rearrangement joins TRBV29-1 to TRBJ1-3; possible D gene TRBD1, 5 bases. CDR3: CSVEGGAGNTIYF. Here the CDR3 DNA reads TGCAGCGTTGAGGGGGGAGCTGGAAACACCATATATTTT.